This is a list of T cell receptor beta chains from one sample in a study of CD8 T cells in ankylosing spondylitis. TCRdb reprocessed the 5' RACE reads with MiXCR, giving one entry per CDR3 protein. Of about 140,000 distinct CDR3 sequences listed, approximately 7.3% are singletons. Material: blood, either unsorted or a sorted T cell fraction (not recorded which). These receptors all stem from a female donor with ankylosing spondylitis or in good health (not recorded which). Each CDR3 is given with its conserved first and last residue. The D gene is left open where the match is weak. Rows give clone size only sometimes, using once, few, many, or a class for an expanded clone.

j_call d_call clone_size v_call cdr3_aa cdr3_nt
TRBJ2-1 - many TRBV10-3 CAISAGGSSYNEQFF TGTGCCATCAGTGCAGGAGGTTCCTCCTACAATGAGCAGTTCTTC
TRBJ1-1 - many TRBV7-9 CASSPEWENTEAFF TGTGCCAGCAGCCCGGAGTGGGAGAACACTGAAGCTTTCTTT
TRBJ2-1 TRBD1 few TRBV7-9 CASSSTGDEQFF TGTGCCAGCAGCTCGACAGGGGATGAGCAGTTCTTC
TRBJ1-6 TRBD1 many TRBV7-2 CASSRIGQGNYNSPLHF TGTGCCAGCAGCCGGATCGGACAGGGAAACTATAATTCACCCCTCCACTTT
TRBJ2-1 - many TRBV6-5 CASSYSPVGRPNEQFF TGTGCCAGCAGTTACTCGCCGGTGGGGAGACCTAATGAGCAGTTCTTC
TRBJ2-1 - many TRBV4-2 CASSQEESGGLYNEQFF TGTGCCAGCAGCCAAGAAGAATCCGGGGGCCTATACAATGAGCAGTTCTTC
TRBJ2-5 TRBD2 many TRBV6-2/TRBV6-3 CASSYLTSKETQYF TGTGCCAGCAGTTACCTGACTAGCAAAGAGACCCAGTACTTC
TRBJ2-5 - many TRBV18 CASSPSRGQETQYF TGTGCCAGCTCACCCTCGAGGGGACAAGAGACCCAGTACTTC
TRBJ1-2 - - TRBV11-2 CASSSPRWGGGYGYTF TGTGCCAGCAGCTCGCCTCGGTGGGGCGGGGGCTATGGCTACACCTTC
TRBJ2-1 - many TRBV4-2 CASSQPGGSSYNEQFF TGTGCCAGCAGCCAACCTGGGGGGAGCTCCTACAATGAGCAGTTCTTC
TRBJ1-5 TRBD1 once TRBV25-1 CAAGGGTQPQHF TGTGCCGCAGGGGGAGGGACTCAGCCCCAGCATTTT
TRBJ1-2 TRBD1 many TRBV10-3 CAAGQSPNYGYTF TGTGCCGCGGGACAGTCACCTAACTATGGCTACACCTTC
TRBJ2-4 - many TRBV4-1 CASSQDRAGPKNIQYF TGCGCCAGCAGCCAAGATAGGGCGGGGCCGAAAAACATTCAGTACTTC
TRBJ2-7 TRBD2 many TRBV20-1 CSASRTSGSYEQYF TGCAGTGCTTCCCGGACTAGCGGCTCCTACGAGCAGTACTTC
TRBJ1-4 - many TRBV6-1 CASSKRPTRSEKLFF TGTGCCAGCAGTAAAAGGCCCACCCGGAGTGAAAAACTGTTTTTT
TRBJ1-6 TRBD1 many TRBV20-1 CSAHRDSNSPLHF TGCAGTGCACACCGGGACAGCAATTCACCCCTCCACTTT
TRBJ2-7 - many TRBV3-1 CASSQVDRYEQYF TGTGCCAGCAGCCAAGTGGACCGATACGAGCAGTACTTC
TRBJ1-2 - many TRBV20-1 CSAQGYPYGYTF TGCAGTGCTCAGGGGTATCCCTATGGCTACACCTTC
TRBJ2-3 - many TRBV20-1 CSARIQEEVTDTQYF TGCAGTGCTAGAATACAGGAAGAGGTAACAGATACGCAGTATTTT
TRBJ2-1 - many TRBV4-1 CASSPQGFREQFF TGCGCCAGCAGCCCCCAGGGATTTAGAGAGCAGTTCTTC
TRBJ2-5 TRBD2 many TRBV12-3/TRBV12-4 CASSFGGLGETQYF TGTGCCAGCAGTTTCGGGGGACTAGGCGAGACCCAGTACTTC
TRBJ2-7 TRBD2 many TRBV20-1 CSARREFSYEQYF TGCAGTGCGAGGCGGGAGTTCTCCTACGAGCAGTACTTC
TRBJ2-3 - - TRBV9 CASSPDHTDTQYF TGTGCCAGCAGCCCGGACCACACAGATACGCAGTATTTT
TRBJ2-3 - many TRBV5-1 CASSFQGHTQYF TGCGCCAGCAGCTTCCAGGGACATACGCAGTATTTT
TRBJ1-5 - many TRBV5-1 CASREEGSNQPQHF TGCGCCAGCAGAGAAGAGGGCAGCAATCAGCCCCAGCATTTT
TRBJ2-7 - - TRBV6-1 CASSEERQNYEQYF TGTGCCAGCAGTGAAGAAAGGCAGAACTACGAGCAGTACTTC
TRBJ1-5 - many TRBV6-5 CASSYSAAQRQPQHF TGTGCCAGCAGTTACTCCGCAGCCCAAAGGCAGCCCCAGCATTTT
TRBJ1-6 TRBD1 - TRBV18 CASSPDRVPSPLHF TGTGCCAGCTCACCCGACAGGGTACCTTCACCCCTCCACTTT
TRBJ2-7 TRBD1 few TRBV11-1 CASSPGAKTGTGLYEQYF TGTGCCAGCAGCCCTGGGGCTAAGACCGGGACAGGCCTCTACGAGCAGTACTTC
TRBJ2-2 TRBD2 many TRBV4-2 CASSRISGGDGELFF TGTGCCAGCAGCCGTATAAGCGGGGGCGACGGGGAGCTGTTTTTT
TRBJ1-1 - many TRBV7-6 CASSLEAGLNTEAFF TGTGCCAGCAGCTTAGAGGCAGGGCTGAACACTGAAGCTTTCTTT
TRBJ2-1 TRBD2 many TRBV7-9 CASSRTSGGLYNEQFF TGTGCCAGCAGCCGGACTAGCGGGGGGCTCTACAATGAGCAGTTCTTC
TRBJ1-6 - many TRBV12-3/TRBV12-4 CASSLIGASYNSPLHF TGTGCCAGCAGTTTAATAGGAGCCTCCTATAATTCACCCCTCCACTTT
TRBJ1-4 - many TRBV11-2 CASSLANLNEKLFF TGTGCCAGCAGCTTAGCCAACCTTAATGAAAAACTGTTTTTT
TRBJ1-2 - many TRBV25-1 CASSDAPPQGGYGYTF TGTGCCAGCAGTGACGCCCCTCCTCAGGGAGGCTATGGCTACACCTTC
TRBJ1-2 - many TRBV4-1 CASSQEGTGRYGYTF TGCGCCAGCAGCCAAGAGGGTACAGGGCGCTATGGCTACACCTTC
TRBJ2-1 - many TRBV5-1 CASSRVRGNNTSYNEQFF TGCGCCAGTTCGAGGGTAAGAGGGAACAACACGTCCTACAATGAGCAGTTCTTC
TRBJ1-1 - many TRBV9 CASSVVVENTEAFF TGTGCCAGCAGCGTAGTAGTAGAGAACACTGAAGCTTTCTTT
TRBJ2-1 - many TRBV5-1 CASSYPSPTYNEQFF TGCGCCAGCAGTTATCCTAGCCCCACCTACAATGAGCAGTTCTTC
TRBJ2-3 - many TRBV10-3 CAISAGTSKNTQYF TGTGCCATCAGTGCGGGCACCTCAAAAAATACGCAGTATTTT
TRBJ2-7 - few TRBV13 CASSLIHEQYF TGTGCCAGCAGCTTAATCCACGAGCAGTACTTC
TRBJ1-5 TRBD1 many TRBV7-2 CASSLAPGQPNQPQHF TGTGCCAGCAGCTTAGCACCGGGACAGCCAAATCAGCCCCAGCATTTT
TRBJ2-7 - many TRBV3-1 CASSPREKSYEQYF TGTGCCAGCAGCCCCAGGGAGAAGAGCTACGAGCAGTACTTC
TRBJ1-4 TRBD1 few TRBV7-9 CASSSRTGLNEKLFF TGTGCCAGCAGCTCGAGGACAGGGCTTAATGAAAAACTGTTTTTT
TRBJ1-4 - many TRBV20-1 CSALVRGNEKLFF TGCAGTGCTCTTGTTAGGGGCAATGAAAAACTGTTTTTT
TRBJ1-6 - many TRBV20-1 CSARFRDTIFNSPLHF TGCAGTGCTAGATTCCGGGACACGATTTTTAATTCACCCCTCCACTTT
TRBJ1-2 - many TRBV7-3 CASSLTGHKRGYGYTF TGTGCCAGCAGCTTAACGGGGCACAAAAGGGGGTATGGCTACACCTTC
TRBJ1-1 - few TRBV14 CASSQDILPNTEAFF TGTGCCAGCAGCCAAGACATTCTGCCGAACACTGAAGCTTTCTTT
TRBJ1-1 - many TRBV20-1 CSATGTQIITEAFF TGCAGTGCGACGGGAACTCAGATAATCACTGAAGCTTTCTTT
TRBJ1-5 TRBD1 many TRBV12-3/TRBV12-4 CASRGQGDGQPQHF TGTGCCAGCAGGGGACAGGGTGATGGTCAGCCCCAGCATTTT
TRBJ1-4 - many TRBV5-6 CASSLGGGQSNEKLFF TGTGCCAGCAGCTTGGGGGGGGGCCAGTCTAATGAAAAACTGTTTTTT
TRBJ2-2 TRBD1 many TRBV29-1 CSVQGVSNTGELFF TGCAGCGTTCAGGGGGTATCGAACACCGGGGAGCTGTTTTTT
TRBJ2-1 - many TRBV6-5 CASSYRALGSPYNEQFF TGTGCCAGCAGTTACAGGGCCTTGGGGAGCCCCTACAATGAGCAGTTCTTC
TRBJ1-4 - many TRBV5-1 CASSLGATNEKLFF TGCGCCAGCAGCTTGGGTGCAACTAATGAAAAACTGTTTTTT
TRBJ2-1 TRBD2 few TRBV7-3 CASSLAGGGGYNEQFF TGTGCCAGCAGCTTAGCAGGCGGGGGGGGATACAATGAGCAGTTCTTC
TRBJ2-1 TRBD2 many TRBV6-1 CASSWTSGGAYNEQFF TGTGCCAGCAGCTGGACTAGCGGGGGGGCCTACAATGAGCAGTTCTTC
TRBJ1-1 - many TRBV28 CASTGGGTEAFF TGTGCCAGCACCGGGGGGGGCACTGAAGCTTTCTTT
TRBJ1-3 - many TRBV5-1 CASSLVPVNSGNTIYF TGCGCCAGCAGCTTGGTTCCGGTGAACTCTGGAAACACCATATATTTT
TRBJ2-5 - many TRBV24-1 CATSVGETQYF TGTGCCACCAGTGTGGGCGAGACCCAGTACTTC